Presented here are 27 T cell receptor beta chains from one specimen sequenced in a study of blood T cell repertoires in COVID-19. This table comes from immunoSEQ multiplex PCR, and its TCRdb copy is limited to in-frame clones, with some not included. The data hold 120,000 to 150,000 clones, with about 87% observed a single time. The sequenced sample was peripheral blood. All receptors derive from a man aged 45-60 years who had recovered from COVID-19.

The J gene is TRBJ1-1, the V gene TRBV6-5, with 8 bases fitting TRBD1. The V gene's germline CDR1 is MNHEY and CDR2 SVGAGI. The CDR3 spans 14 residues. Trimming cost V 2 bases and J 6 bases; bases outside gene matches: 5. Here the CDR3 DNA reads TGTGCCAGCAGTTACGGACAGGGATTGGCTGAAGCTTTCTTT. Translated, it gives CASSYGQGLAEAFF.

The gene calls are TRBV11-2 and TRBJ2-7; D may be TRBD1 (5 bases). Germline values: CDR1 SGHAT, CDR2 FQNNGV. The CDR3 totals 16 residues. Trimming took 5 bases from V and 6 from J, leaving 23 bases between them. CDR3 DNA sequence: TGTGCCAGCAGCAACGGTGGGCGAGGACAAGGATCCGAGCAGTACTTC. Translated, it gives CASSNGGRGQGSEQYF.

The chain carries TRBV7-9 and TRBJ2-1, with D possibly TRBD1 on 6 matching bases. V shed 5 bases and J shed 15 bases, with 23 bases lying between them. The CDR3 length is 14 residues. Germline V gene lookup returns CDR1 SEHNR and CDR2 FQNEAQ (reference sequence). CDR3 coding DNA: TGTGCCAGCAGCCCAAACCTGGACAGCTCTAAGGGGTTCTTC. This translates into CASSPNLDSSKGFF.

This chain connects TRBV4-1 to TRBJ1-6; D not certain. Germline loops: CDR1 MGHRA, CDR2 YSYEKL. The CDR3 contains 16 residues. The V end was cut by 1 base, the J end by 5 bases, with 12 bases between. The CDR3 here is CASSQGSYLDNSPLHF. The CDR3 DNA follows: TGCGCCAGCAGCCAAGGGTCCTACCTTGATAATTCACCCCTCCACTTT.

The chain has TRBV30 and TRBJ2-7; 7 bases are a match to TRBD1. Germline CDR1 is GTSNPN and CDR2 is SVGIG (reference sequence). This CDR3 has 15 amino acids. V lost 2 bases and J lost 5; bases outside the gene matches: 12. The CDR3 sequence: CAWSYGRGPRNEQYF. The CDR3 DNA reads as TGTGCCTGGAGTTACGGTAGGGGGCCAAGGAACGAGCAGTACTTC.

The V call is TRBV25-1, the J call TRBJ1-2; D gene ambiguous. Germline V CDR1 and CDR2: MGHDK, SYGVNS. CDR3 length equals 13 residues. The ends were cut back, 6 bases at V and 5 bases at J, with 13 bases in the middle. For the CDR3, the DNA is TGTGCCAGCAGAACGGGAGTTGGGTATGGCTACACCTTC. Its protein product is CASRTGVGYGYTF.

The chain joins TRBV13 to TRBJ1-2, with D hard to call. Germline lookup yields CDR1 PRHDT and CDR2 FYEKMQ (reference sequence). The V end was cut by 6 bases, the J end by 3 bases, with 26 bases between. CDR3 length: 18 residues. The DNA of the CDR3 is TGTGCCAGCAGTTTTAGTACGATAGTCTCCCGCGGCGACTATGGCTACACCTTC. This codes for CASSFSTIVSRGDYGYTF.

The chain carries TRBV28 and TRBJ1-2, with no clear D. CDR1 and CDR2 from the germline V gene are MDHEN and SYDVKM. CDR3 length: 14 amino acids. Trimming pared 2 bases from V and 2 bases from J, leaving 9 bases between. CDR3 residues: CASSLPEGNYGYTF. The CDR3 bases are TGTGCCAGCAGTTTACCCGAGGGAAACTATGGCTACACCTTC.

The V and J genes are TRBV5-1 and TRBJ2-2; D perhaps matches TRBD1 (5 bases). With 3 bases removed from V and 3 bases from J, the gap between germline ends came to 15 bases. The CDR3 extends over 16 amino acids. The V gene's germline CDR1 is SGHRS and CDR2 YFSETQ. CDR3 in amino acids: CASSYRTPDDTGELFF. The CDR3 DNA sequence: TGCGCCAGCAGCTACAGGACGCCGGACGACACCGGGGAGCTGTTTTTT.

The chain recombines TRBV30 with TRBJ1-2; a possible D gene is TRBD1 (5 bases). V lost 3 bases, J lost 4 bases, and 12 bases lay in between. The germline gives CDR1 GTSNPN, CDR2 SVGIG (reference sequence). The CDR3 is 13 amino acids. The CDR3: CAWSTLGGYGYTF. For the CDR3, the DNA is TGTGCCTGGAGCACTCTCGGGGGCTATGGCTACACCTTC.

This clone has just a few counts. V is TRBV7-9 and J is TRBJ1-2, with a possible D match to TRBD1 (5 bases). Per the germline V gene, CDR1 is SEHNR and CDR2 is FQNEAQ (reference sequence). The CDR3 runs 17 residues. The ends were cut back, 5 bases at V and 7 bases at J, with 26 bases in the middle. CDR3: CASSLEGRRGTVSGYTF. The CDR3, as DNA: TGTGCCAGCAGCCTTGAGGGGCGGCGGGGGACGGTTAGTGGCTACACCTTC. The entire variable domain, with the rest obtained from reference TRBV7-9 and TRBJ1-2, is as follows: DTGVSQNPRHKITKRGQNVTFRCDPISEHNRLYWYRQTLGQGPEFLTYFQNEAQLEKSRLLSDRFSAERPKGSFSTLEIQRTEQGDSAMYLCASSLEGRRGTVSGYTFGSGTRLTVV.

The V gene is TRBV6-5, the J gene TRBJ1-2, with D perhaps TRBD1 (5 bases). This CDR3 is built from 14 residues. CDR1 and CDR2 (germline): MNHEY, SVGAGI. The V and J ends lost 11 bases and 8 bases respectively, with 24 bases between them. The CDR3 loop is CAASPLGGVRGYTF. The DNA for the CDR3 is TGTGCCGCCTCTCCTTTGGGAGGGGTCCGAGGCTACACCTTC.

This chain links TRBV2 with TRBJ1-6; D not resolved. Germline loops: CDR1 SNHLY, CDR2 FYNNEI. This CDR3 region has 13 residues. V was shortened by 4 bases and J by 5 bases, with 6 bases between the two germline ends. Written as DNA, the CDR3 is TGTGCCAGCAGTGTGTCGGATAATTCACCCCTCCACTTT. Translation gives CASSVSDNSPLHF.

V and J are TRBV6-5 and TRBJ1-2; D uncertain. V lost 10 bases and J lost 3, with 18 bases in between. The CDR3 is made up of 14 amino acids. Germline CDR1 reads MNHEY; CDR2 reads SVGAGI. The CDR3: CATAIRETHYGYTF. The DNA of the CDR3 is TGTGCCACCGCCATACGAGAAACCCACTATGGCTACACCTTC.

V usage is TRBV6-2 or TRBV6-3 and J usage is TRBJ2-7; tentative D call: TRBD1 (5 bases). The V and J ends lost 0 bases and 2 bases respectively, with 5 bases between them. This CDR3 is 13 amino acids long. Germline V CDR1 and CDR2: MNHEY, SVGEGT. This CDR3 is CASSYSDTYEQYF. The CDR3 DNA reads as TGTGCCAGCAGTTACTCGGACACCTACGAGCAGTACTTC.

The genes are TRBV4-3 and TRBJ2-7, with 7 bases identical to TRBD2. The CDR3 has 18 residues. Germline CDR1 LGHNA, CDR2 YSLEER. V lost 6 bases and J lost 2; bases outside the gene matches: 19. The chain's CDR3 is CASSLSKSRASGAYEQYF. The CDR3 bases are TGCGCCAGCAGTTTAAGTAAATCCCGGGCTAGCGGAGCCTACGAGCAGTACTTC.

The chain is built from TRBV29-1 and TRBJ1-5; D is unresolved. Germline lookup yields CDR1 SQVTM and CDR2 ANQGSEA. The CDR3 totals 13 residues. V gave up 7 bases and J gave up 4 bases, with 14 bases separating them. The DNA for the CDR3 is TGCAGCGCCATCGGGGTGACGAATCAGCCCCAGCATTTT. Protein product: CSAIGVTNQPQHF. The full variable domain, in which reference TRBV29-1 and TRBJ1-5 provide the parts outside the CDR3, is SAVISQKPSRDICQRGTSLTIQCQVDSQVTMMFWYRQQPGQSLTLIATANQGSEATYESGFVIDKFPISRPNLTFSTLTVSNMSPEDSSIYLCSAIGVTNQPQHFGDGTRLSIL.

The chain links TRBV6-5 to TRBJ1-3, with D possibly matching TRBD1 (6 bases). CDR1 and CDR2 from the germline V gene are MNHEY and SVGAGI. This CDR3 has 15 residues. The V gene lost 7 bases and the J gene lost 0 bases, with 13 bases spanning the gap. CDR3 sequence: CASIRQANSGNTIYF. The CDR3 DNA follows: TGTGCCAGCATAAGACAGGCGAACTCTGGAAACACCATATATTTT.

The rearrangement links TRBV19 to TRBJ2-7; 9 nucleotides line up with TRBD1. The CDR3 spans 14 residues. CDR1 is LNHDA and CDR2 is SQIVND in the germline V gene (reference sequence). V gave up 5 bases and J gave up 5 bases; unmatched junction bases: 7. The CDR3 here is CASSVQGAINEQYF. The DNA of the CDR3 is TGTGCCAGTAGTGTACAGGGGGCAATCAACGAGCAGTACTTC.

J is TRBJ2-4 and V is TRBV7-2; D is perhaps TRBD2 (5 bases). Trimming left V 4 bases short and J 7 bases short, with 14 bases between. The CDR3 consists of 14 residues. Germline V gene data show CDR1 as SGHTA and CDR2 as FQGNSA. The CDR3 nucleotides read TGTGCCAGCAGCTCCCTCGGAGGTGTGAACATTCAGTACTTC. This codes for CASSSLGGVNIQYF.

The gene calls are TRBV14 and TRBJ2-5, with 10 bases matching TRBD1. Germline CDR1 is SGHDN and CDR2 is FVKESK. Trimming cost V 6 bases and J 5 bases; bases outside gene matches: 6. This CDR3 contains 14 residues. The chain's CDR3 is CASSRQGAGETQYF. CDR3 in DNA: TGTGCCAGCAGTCGACAGGGGGCGGGGGAGACCCAGTACTTC.

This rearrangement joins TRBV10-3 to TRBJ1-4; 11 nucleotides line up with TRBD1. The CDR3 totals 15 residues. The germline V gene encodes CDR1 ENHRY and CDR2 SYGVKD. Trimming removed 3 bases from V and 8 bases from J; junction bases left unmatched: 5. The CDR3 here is CAISDGTGGQEKLFF. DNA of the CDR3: TGTGCCATCAGTGACGGGACAGGGGGTCAGGAAAAACTGTTTTTT.

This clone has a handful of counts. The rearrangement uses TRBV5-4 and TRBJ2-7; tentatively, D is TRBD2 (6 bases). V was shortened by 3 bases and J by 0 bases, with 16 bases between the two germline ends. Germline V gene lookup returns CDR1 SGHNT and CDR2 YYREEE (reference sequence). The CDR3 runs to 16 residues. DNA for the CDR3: TGTGCCAGCAGCTCCGCCGGGGGACGCTCCTCCTACGAGCAGTACTTC. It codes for CASSSAGGRSSYEQYF.

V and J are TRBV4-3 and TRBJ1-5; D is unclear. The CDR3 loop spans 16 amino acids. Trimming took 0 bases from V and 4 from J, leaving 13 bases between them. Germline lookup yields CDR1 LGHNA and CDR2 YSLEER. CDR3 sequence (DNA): TGCGCCAGCAGCCAAGAGTTGTTAGATAGAAATCAGCCCCAGCATTTT. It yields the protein CASSQELLDRNQPQHF.

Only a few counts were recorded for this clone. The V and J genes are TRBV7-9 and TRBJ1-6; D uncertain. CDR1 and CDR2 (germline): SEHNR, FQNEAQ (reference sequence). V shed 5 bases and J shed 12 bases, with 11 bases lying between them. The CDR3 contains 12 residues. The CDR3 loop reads CASSHTRGPLHF. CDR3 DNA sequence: TGTGCCAGCAGCCATACACGGGGACCCCTCCACTTT.

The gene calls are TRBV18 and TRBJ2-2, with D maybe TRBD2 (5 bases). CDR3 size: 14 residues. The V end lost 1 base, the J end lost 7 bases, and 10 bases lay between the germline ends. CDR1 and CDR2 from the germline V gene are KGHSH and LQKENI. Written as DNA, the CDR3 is TGTGCCAGCTCACCACTTCAGGCGGGCGGGGAGCTGTTTTTT. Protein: CASSPLQAGGELFF.

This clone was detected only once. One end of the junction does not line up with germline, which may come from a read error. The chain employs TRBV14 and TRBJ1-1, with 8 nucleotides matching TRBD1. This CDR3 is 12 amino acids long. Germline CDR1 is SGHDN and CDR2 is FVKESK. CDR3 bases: TGTGCCAGCAGTCGGGACAGGATGGGACCTCTCTTT. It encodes CASSRDRMGPLF. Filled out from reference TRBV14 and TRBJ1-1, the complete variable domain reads EAGVTQFPSHSVIEKGQTVTLRCDPISGHDNLYWYRRVMGKEIKFLLHFVKESKQDESGMPNNRFLAERTGGTYSTLKVQPAELEDSGVYFCASSRDRMGPLFGQGTRLTVV.